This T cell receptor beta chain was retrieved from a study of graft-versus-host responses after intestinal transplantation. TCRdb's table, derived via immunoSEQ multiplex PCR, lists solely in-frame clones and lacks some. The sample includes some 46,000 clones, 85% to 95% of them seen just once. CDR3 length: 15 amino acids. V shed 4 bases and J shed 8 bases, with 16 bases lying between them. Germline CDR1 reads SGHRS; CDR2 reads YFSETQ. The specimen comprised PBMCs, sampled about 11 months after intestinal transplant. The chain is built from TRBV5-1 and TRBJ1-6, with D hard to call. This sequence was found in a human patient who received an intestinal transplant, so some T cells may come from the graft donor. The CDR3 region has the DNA TGCGCCAGCAGCCCCGTTTGGGGTGTGGATTCACCCCTCCACTTT. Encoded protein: CASSPVWGVDSPLHF. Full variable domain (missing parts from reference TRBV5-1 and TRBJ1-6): KAGVTQTPRYLIKTRGQQVTLSCSPISGHRSVSWYQQTPGQGLQFLFEYFSETQRNKGNFPGRFSGRQFSNSRSEMNVSTLELGDSALYLCASSPVWGVDSPLHFGNGTRLTVT.